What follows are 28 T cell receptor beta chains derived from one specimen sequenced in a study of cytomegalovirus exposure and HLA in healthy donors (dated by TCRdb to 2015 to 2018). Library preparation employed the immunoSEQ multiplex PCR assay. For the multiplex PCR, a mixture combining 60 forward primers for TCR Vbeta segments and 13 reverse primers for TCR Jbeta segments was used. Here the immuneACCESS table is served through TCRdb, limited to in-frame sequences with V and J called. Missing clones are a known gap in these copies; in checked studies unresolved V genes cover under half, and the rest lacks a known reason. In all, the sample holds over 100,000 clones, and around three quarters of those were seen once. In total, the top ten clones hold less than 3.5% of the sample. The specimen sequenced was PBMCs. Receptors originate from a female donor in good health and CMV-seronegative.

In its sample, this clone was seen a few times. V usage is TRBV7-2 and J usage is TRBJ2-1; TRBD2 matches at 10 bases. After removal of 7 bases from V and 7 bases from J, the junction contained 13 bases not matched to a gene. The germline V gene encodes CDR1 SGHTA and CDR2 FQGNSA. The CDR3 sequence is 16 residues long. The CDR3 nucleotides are TGTGCCAGCACCCGCAGGGGAGCGGGGGGGCTTAATGAGCAGTTCTTC. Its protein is CASTRRGAGGLNEQFF.

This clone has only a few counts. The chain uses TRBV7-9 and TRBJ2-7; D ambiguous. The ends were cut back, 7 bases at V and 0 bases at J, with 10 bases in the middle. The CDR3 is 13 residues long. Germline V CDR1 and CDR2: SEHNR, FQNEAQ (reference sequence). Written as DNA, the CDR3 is TGTGCCAGCACCACAGTGAGCTCCTACGAGCAGTACTTC. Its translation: CASTTVSSYEQYF.

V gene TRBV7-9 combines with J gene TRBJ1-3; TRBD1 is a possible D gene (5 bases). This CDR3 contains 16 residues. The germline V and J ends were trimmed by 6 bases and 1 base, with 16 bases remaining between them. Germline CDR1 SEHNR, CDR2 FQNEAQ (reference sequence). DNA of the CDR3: TGTGCCAGCAGGAGAGAAGCAGGGTTTTCTGGAAACACCATATATTTT. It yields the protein CASRREAGFSGNTIYF.

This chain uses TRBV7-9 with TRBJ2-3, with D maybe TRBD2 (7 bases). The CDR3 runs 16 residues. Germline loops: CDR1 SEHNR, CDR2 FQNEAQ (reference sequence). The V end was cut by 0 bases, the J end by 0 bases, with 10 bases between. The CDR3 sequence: CASSLAGGRSTDTQYF. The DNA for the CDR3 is TGTGCCAGCAGCTTAGCGGGGGGGCGTAGCACAGATACGCAGTATTTT.

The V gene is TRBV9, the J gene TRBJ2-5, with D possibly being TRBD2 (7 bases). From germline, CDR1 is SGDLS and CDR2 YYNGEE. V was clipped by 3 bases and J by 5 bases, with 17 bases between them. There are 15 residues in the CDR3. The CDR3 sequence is CASSGLGRGGETQYF. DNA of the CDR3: TGTGCCAGCAGCGGACTGGGCAGGGGAGGGGAGACCCAGTACTTC.

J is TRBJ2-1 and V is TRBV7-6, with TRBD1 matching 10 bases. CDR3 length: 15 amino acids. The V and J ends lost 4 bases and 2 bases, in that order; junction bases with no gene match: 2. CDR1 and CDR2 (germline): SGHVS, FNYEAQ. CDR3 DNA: TGTGCCAGCAGCTCAGGACAGGGGGCCTACAATGAGCAGTTCTTC. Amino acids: CASSSGQGAYNEQFF.

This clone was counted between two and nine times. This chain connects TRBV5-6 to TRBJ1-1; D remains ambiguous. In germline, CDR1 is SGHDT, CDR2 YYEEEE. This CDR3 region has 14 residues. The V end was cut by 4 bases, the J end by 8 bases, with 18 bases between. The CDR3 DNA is TGTGCCAGCAGCCTAGGAGGAGGGTTAAGAGAAGCTTTCTTT. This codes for CASSLGGGLREAFF.

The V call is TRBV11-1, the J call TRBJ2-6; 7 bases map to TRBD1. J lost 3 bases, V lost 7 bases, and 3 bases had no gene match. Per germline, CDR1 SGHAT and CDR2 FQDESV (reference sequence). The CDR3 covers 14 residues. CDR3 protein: CASKGASGANVLTF. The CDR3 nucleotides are TGTGCCAGCAAGGGGGCGAGTGGGGCCAACGTCCTGACTTTC.

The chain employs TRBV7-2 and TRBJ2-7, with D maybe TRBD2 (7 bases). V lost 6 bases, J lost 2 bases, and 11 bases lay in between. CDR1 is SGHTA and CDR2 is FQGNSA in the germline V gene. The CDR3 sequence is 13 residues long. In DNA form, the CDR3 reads TGTGCCAGCAGTGGGGGGGGCACCTACGAGCAGTACTTC. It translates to CASSGGGTYEQYF.

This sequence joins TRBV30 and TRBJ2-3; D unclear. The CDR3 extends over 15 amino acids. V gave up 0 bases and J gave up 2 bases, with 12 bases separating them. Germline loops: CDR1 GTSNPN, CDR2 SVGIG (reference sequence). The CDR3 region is CAWSVFPSLTDTQYF. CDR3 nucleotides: TGTGCCTGGAGTGTTTTCCCCTCCCTCACAGATACGCAGTATTTT.

CDR3 nucleotides: TGTGCCAGCAATGGACAGGGCTGGCAAGAGACCCAGTACTTC. It encodes CASNGQGWQETQYF. The chain combines TRBV2 with TRBJ2-5; TRBD1 aligns across 8 bases. Germline V gene sequence: CDR1 SNHLY, CDR2 FYNNEI. V shed 7 bases and J 2 bases; nucleotides not matched to a gene: 6. CDR3 size: 14 residues.

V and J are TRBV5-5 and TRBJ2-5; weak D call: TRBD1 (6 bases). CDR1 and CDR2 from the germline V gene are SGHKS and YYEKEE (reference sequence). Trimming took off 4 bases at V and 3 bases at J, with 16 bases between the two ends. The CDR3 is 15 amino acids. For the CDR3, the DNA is TGTGCCAGCAGCCCCCCGGGTGGGGGCGAAGAGACCCAGTACTTC. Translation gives CASSPPGGGEETQYF.

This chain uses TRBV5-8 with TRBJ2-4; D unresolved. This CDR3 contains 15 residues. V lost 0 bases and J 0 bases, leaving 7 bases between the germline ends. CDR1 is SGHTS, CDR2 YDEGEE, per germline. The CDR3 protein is CASSLATLAKNIQYF. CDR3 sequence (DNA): TGTGCCAGCAGCTTGGCTACTCTAGCCAAAAACATTCAGTACTTC.

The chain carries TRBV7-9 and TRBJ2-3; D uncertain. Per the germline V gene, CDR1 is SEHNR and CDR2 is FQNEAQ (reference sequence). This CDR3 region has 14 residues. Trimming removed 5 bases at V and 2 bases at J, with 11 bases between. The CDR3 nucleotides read TGTGCCAGCAGCCGGTATACGTCCACAGATACGCAGTATTTT. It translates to CASSRYTSTDTQYF. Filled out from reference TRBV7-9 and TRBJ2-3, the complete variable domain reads DTGVSQNPRHKITKRGQNVTFRCDPISEHNRLYWYRQTLGQGPEFLTYFQNEAQLEKSRLLSDRFSAERPKGSFSTLEIQRTEQGDSAMYLCASSRYTSTDTQYFGPGTRLTVL.

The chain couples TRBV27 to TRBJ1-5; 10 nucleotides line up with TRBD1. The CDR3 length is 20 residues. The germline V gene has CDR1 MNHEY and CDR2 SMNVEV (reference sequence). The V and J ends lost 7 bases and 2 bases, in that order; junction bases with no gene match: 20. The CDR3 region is CASTHEPRTGGIDGNQPQHF. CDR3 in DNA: TGTGCCAGCACCCACGAACCTCGGACAGGGGGAATTGATGGCAATCAGCCCCAGCATTTT.

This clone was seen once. The CDR3: CASSQHGGATNEQFF. Written as DNA, the CDR3 is TGCGCCAGCAGCCAACATGGCGGGGCCACGAATGAGCAGTTCTTC. V gene TRBV4-1 combines with J gene TRBJ2-1; tentative D call: TRBD2 (6 bases). With 2 bases removed from V and 7 bases from J, the gap between germline ends came to 15 bases. This CDR3 region has 15 residues. Germline loops: CDR1 MGHRA, CDR2 YSYEKL.

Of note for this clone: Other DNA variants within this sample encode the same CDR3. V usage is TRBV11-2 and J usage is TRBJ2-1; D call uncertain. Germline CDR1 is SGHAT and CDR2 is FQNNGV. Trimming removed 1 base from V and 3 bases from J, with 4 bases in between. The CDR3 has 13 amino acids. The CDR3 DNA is TGTGCCAGCAGCTTAGTTCTCTACAATGAGCAGTTCTTC. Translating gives CASSLVLYNEQFF.

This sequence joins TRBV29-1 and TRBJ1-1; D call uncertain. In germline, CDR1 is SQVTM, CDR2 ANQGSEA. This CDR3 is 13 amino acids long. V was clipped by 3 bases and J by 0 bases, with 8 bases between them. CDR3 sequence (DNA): TGCAGCGTTGAGCGCCGCTTGAACACTGAAGCTTTCTTT. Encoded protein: CSVERRLNTEAFF.

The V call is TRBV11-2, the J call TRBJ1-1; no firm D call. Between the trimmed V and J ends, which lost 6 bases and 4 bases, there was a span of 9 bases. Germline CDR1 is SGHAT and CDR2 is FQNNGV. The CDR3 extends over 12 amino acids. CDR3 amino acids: CASSSRVTEAFF. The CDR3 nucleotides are TGTGCCAGCAGTTCCCGGGTCACTGAAGCTTTCTTT.

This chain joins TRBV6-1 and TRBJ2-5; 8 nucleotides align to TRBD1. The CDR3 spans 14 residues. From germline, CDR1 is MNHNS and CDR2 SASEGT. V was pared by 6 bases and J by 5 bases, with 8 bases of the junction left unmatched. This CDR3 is CASSYRGYSETQYF. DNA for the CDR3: TGTGCCAGCAGCTACAGGGGGTATAGTGAGACCCAGTACTTC.

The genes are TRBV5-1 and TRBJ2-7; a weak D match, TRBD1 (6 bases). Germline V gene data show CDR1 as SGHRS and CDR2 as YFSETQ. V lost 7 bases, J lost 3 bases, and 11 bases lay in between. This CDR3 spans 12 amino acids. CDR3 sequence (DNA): TGCGCCAGCTTCTTGGACAGCTACGAGCAGTACTTC. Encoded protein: CASFLDSYEQYF.

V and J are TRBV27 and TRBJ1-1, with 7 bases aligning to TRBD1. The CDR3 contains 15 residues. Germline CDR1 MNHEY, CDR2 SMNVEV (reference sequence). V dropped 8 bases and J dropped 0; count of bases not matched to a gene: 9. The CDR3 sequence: CASGFAGGLNTEAFF. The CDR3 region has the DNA TGTGCCAGCGGGTTTGCAGGGGGGTTGAACACTGAAGCTTTCTTT.

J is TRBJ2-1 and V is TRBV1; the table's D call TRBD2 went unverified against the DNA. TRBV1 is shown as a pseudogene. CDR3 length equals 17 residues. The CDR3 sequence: CTSSRGCGGKSYNEQFF. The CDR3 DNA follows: TGCACCAGCAGCCGCGGTTGCGGGGGCAAATCCTACAATGAGCAGTTCTTC.

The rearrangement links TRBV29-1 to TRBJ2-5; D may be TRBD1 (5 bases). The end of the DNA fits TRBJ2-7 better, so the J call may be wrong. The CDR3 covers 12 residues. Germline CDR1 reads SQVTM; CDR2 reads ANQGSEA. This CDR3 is CSVGDRGDEQYF. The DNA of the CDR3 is TGCAGCGTCGGTGACAGAGGAGACGAGCAGTACTTC.

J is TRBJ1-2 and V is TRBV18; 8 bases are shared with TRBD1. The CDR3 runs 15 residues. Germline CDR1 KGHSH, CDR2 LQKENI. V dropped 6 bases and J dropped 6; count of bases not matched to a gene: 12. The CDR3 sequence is CASSQEMTGDDGYTF. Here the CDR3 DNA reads TGTGCCAGCTCCCAAGAAATGACAGGGGACGATGGCTACACCTTC.

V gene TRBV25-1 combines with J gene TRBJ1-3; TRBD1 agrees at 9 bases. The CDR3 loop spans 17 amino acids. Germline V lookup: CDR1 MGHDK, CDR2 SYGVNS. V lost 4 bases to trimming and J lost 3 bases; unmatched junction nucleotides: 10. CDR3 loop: CASSGPNRGLGGNTIYF. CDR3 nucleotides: TGTGCCAGCAGTGGACCCAACAGGGGGCTCGGTGGAAACACCATATATTTT.

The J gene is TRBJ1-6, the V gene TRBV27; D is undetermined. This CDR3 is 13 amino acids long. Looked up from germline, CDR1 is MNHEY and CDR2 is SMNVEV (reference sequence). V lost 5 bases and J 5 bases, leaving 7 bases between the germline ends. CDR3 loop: CASSPQNNSPLHF. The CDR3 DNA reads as TGTGCCAGCAGTCCGCAGAATAATTCACCCCTCCACTTT.

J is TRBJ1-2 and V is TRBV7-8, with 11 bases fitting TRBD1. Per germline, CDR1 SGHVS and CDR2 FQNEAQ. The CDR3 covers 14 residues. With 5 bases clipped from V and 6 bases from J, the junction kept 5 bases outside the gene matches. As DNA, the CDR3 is TGTGCCAGCAGCCTATGGGACAGGGGGAATGGCTACACCTTC. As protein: CASSLWDRGNGYTF. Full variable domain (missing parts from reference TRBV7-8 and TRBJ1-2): GAGVSQSPRYKVAKRGQDVALRCDPISGHVSLFWYQQALGQGPEFLTYFQNEAQLDKSGLPSDRFFAERPEGSVSTLKIQRTQQEDSAVYLCASSLWDRGNGYTFGSGTRLTVV.